This T cell receptor (beta chain) was sequenced for a study of tumor T cells in aggressive B-cell lymphoma. The repertoire was sequenced with immunoSEQ multiplex PCR; TCRdb's copy has only in-frame clones and lacks some. The sample contains around 8,400 clones, around 83% of which appear only once. V trimming: 7 bases; J trimming: 3 bases; junction bases outside the gene matches: 12. The CDR3 totals 16 residues. Looked up from germline, CDR1 is MDHEN and CDR2 is SYDVKM. Sequencing used tumor tissue. This clonotype originated in an adult with diffuse large B cell lymphoma. The chain has TRBV28 and TRBJ2-4, with 7 bases that match TRBD2. CDR3 region: CASTMVGGLGKNIQYF. The CDR3 region has the DNA TGTGCCAGCACCATGGTGGGAGGACTAGGCAAAAACATTCAGTACTTC.